A single sample gave rise to the 3 T cell receptor beta chains below, sequenced in a study of T cell responses to AZD1222 COVID-19 vaccine. Clones were read by immunoSEQ multiplex PCR, and TCRdb kept only the in-frame ones, dropping some. This sample yields about 180,000 clones, of which 80% to 95% are seen a single time; 1.9% belongs to the top ten. Sequencing used peripheral blood, obtained 28 days after the second AZD1222 dose. The receptors shown here come from an adult who received the AZD1222 COVID-19 vaccine.

The chain is built from TRBV5-5 and TRBJ1-1; 7 bases fit TRBD1. V lost 0 bases to trimming and J lost 1 base; unmatched junction nucleotides: 3. CDR3 length: 15 amino acids. Per germline, CDR1 SGHKS and CDR2 YYEKEE (reference sequence). In DNA, the CDR3 is TGTGCCAGCAGCTTGGGACAGGGTGGGAACACTGAAGCTTTCTTT. The encoded protein is CASSLGQGGNTEAFF. Full variable domain (rest looked up from reference TRBV5-5 and TRBJ1-1): DAGVTQSPTHLIKTRGQQVTLRCSPISGHKSVSWYQQVLGQGPQFIFQYYEKEERGRGNFPDRFSARQFPNYSSELNVNALLLGDSALYLCASSLGQGGNTEAFFGQGTRLTVV.

CDR3 coding DNA: TGTGCCAGCAGCGTAGGGATCGAGGTAGCGGGGGCAGAGACCCAGTACTTC. It encodes CASSVGIEVAGAETQYF. The chain uses TRBV9 and TRBJ2-5, with 9 bases identical to TRBD2. V shed 0 bases, J shed 4 bases, and the junction held 10 bases outside the gene matches. Germline CDR1 and CDR2: SGDLS and YYNGEE. This CDR3 has 17 amino acids.

The gene calls are TRBV4-1 and TRBJ2-7; perhaps TRBD2 as D (6 bases). The CDR3 has 16 amino acids. Germline CDR1 and CDR2: MGHRA and YSYEKL. Between the trimmed V and J ends, which lost 0 bases and 7 bases, there was a span of 19 bases. CDR3 region: CASSQESREVTGEQYF. The CDR3 DNA reads as TGCGCCAGCAGCCAAGAATCGAGGGAGGTGACGGGAGAGCAGTACTTC.